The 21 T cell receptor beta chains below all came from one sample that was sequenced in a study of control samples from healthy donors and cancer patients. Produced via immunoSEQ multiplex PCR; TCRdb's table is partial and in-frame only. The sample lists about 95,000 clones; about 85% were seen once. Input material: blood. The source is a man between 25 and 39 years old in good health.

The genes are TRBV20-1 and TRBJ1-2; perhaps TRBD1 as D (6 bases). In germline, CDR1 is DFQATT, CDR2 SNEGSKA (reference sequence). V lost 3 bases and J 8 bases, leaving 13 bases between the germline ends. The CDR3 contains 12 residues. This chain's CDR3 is CSASDRHGGYTF. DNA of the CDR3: TGCAGTGCTAGTGACAGGCACGGCGGCTACACCTTC.

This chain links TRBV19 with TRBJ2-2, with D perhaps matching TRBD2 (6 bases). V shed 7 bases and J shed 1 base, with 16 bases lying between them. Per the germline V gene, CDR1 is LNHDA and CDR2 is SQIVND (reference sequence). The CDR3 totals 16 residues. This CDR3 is CASKSWGVLNTGELFF. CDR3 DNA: TGTGCCAGTAAATCATGGGGGGTCCTGAACACCGGGGAGCTGTTTTTT.

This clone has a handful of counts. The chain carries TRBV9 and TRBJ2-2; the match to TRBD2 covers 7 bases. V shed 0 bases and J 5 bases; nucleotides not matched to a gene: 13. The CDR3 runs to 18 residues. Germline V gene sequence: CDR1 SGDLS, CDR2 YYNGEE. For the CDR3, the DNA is TGTGCCAGCAGCGTAGTCGGAGCGGGGAAGGGGATTACCGGGGAGCTGTTTTTT. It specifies CASSVVGAGKGITGELFF.

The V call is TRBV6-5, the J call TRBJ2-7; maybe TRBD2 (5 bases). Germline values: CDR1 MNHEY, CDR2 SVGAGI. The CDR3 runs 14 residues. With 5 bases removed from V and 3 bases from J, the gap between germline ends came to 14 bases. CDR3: CASSLREGGYEQYF. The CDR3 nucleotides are TGTGCCAGCAGTCTAAGAGAGGGTGGCTACGAGCAGTACTTC.

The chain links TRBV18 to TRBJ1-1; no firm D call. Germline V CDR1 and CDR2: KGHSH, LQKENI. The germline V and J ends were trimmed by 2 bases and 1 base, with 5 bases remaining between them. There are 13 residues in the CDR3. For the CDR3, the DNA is TGTGCCAGCTCACCAGATCCGAACACTGAAGCTTTCTTT. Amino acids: CASSPDPNTEAFF.

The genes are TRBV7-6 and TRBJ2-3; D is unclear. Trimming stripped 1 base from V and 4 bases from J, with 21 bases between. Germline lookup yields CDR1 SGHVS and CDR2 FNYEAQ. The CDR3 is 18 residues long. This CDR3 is CASSLGKNWGPYSDTQYF. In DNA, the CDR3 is TGTGCCAGCAGCTTAGGGAAAAATTGGGGTCCCTATTCAGATACGCAGTATTTT.

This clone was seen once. The CDR3 here is CASSLEAWRGAFF. The DNA for the CDR3 is TGTGCCAGCAGCTTAGAGGCTTGGCGGGGCGCTTTCTTT. The chain is built from TRBV7-8 and TRBJ1-1, with D perhaps TRBD1 (5 bases). The V end was cut by 1 base, the J end by 11 bases, with 14 bases between. The CDR3 has 13 amino acids. Germline CDR1 is SGHVS and CDR2 is FQNEAQ. The full variable domain, completed using reference TRBV7-8 and TRBJ1-1, is GAGVSQSPRYKVAKRGQDVALRCDPISGHVSLFWYQQALGQGPEFLTYFQNEAQLDKSGLPSDRFFAERPEGSVSTLKIQRTQQEDSAVYLCASSLEAWRGAFFGQGTRLTVV.

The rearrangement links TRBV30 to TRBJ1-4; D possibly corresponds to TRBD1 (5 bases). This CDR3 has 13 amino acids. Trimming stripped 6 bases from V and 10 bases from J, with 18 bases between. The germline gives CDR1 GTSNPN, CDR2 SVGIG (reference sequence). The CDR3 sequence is CACPGSSDGKLFF. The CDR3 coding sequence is TGTGCCTGTCCAGGGTCGAGTGACGGAAAACTGTTTTTT. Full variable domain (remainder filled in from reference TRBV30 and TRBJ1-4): SQTIHQWPATLVQPVGSPLSLECTVEGTSNPNLYWYRQAAGRGLQLLFYSVGIGQISSEVPQNLSASRPQDRQFILSSKKLLLSDSGFYLCACPGSSDGKLFFGSGTQLSVL.

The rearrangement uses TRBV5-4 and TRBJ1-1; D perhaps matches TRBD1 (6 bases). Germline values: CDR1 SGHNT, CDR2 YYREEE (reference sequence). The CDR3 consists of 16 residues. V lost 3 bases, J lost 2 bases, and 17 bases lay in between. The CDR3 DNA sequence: TGTGCCAGCAGCTACGGGGGCCAGTGGGGTAACACTGAAGCTTTCTTT. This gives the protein CASSYGGQWGNTEAFF.

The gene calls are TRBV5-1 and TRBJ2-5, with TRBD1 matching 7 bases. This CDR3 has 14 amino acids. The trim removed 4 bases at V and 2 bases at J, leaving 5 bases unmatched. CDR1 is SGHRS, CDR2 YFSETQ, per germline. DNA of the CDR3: TGCGCCAGCAGCCCGGGACAGCCTCAAGAGACCCAGTACTTC. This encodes CASSPGQPQETQYF.

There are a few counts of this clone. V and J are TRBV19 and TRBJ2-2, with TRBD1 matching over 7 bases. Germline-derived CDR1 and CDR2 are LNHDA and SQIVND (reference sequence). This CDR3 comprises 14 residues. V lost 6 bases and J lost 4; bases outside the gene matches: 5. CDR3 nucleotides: TGTGCCAGTAGGACGGACAGGCGCACCGGGGAGCTGTTTTTT. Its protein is CASRTDRRTGELFF.

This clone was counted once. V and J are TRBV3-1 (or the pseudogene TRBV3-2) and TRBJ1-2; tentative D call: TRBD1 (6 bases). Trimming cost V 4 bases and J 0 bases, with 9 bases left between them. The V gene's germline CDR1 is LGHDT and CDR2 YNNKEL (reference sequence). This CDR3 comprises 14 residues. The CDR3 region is CASSRRTANYGYTF. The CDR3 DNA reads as TGTGCCAGCAGCCGACGGACAGCTAACTATGGCTACACCTTC.

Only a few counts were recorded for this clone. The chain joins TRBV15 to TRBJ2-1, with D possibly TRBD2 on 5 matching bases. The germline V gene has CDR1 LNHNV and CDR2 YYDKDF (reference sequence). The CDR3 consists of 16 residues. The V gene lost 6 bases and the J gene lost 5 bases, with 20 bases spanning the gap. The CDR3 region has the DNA TGTGCCACCAGTCTCGGCCGGGGTGGAACGGACAATGAGCAGTTCTTC. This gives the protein CATSLGRGGTDNEQFF.

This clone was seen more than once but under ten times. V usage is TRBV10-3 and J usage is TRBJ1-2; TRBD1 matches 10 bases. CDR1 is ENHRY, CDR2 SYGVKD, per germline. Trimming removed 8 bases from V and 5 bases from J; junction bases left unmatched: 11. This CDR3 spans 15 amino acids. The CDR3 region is CAICARDRGEYGYTF. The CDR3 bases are TGTGCCATCTGCGCCCGGGACAGGGGCGAATATGGCTACACCTTC.

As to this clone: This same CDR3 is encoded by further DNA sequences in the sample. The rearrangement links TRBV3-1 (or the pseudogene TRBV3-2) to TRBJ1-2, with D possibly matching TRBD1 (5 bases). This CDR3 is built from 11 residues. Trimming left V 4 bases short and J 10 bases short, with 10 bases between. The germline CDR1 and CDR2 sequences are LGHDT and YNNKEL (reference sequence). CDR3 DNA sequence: TGTGCCAGCAGCCGCCAGGGATCCTACACCTTC. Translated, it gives CASSRQGSYTF.

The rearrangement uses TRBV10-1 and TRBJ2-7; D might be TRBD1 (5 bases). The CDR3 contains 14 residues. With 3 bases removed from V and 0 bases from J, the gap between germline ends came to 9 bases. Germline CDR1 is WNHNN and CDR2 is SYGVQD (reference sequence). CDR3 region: CASSDQGGSYEQYF. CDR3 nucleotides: TGCGCCAGCAGTGACCAGGGCGGCTCCTACGAGCAGTACTTC.

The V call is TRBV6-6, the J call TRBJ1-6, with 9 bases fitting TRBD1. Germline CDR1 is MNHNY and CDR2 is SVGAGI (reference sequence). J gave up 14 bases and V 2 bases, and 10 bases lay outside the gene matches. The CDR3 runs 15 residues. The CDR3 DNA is TGTGCCAGCAGTTACGGGACAGGGCTCGTACCGACCCTCCACTTT. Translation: CASSYGTGLVPTLHF.

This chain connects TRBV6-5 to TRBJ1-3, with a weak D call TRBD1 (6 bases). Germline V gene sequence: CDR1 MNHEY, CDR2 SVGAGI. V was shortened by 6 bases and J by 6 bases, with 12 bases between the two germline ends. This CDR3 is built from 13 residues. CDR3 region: CASRTPGANTIYF. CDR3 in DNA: TGTGCCAGCAGAACCCCAGGGGCAAACACCATATATTTT.

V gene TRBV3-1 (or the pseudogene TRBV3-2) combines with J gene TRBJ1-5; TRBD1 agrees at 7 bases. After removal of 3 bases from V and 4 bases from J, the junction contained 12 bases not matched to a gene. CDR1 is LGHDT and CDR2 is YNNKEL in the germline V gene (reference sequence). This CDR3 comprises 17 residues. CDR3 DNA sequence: TGTGCCAGCAGCCAGGGAGGGTGGCAGGGGGAGAATCAGCCCCAGCATTTT. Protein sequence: CASSQGGWQGENQPQHF.

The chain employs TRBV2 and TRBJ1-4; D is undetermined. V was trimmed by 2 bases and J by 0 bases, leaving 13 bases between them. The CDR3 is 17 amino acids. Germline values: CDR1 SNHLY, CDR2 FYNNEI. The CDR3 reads CASSEFVGSSTNEKLFF. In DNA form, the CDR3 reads TGTGCCAGCAGTGAATTCGTGGGGTCTTCAACTAATGAAAAACTGTTTTTT.

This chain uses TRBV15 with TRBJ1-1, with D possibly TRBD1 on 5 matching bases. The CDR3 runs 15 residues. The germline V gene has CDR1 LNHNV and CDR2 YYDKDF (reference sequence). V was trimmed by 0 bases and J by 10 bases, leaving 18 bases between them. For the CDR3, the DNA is TGTGCCACCAGCAGAGATCGAGCCCGGGACGGGCGAGCTTTCTTT. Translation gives CATSRDRARDGRAFF.